A single T cell receptor beta chain is shown here with its context. This record comes from a study of T cells of healthy individuals. TCRdb recomputed calls from the 5' RACE reads with MiXCR, one row per CDR3 protein. In the table there are around 98,000 distinct CDR3 sequences, 17% of which are singletons. Germline loops: CDR1 LGHDT, CDR2 YNNKEL (reference sequence). The length of the CDR3 is 15 residues. V lost 0 bases, J lost 2 bases, and 10 bases lay in between. The TCR sequence derives from a human donor in good health. The rearrangement uses TRBV3-1 and TRBJ2-5, with a possible D match to TRBD2 (5 bases). The CDR3 region is CASSQDPRDQETQYF. CDR3 nucleotides: TGTGCCAGCAGCCAAGACCCGAGGGATCAAGAGACCCAGTACTTC.